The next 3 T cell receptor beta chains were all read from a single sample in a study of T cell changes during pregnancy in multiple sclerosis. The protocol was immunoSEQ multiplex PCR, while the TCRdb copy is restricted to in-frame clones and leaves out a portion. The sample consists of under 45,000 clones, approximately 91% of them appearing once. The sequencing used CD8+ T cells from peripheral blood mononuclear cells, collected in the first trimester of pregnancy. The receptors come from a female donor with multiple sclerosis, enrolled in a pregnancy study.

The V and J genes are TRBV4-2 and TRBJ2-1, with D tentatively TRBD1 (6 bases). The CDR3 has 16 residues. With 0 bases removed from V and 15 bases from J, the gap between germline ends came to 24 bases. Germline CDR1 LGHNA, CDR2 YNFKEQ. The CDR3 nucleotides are TGTGCCAGCAGCCAAGACGGGGACAACGGCGTTTGGGGGCTGTTCTTC. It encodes CASSQDGDNGVWGLFF.

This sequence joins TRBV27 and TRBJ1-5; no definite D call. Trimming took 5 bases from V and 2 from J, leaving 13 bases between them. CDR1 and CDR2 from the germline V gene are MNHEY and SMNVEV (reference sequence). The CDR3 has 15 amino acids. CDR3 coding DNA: TGTGCCAGCAGTATCGGGGTTGGGGGCAATCAGCCCCAGCATTTT. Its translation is CASSIGVGGNQPQHF.

CDR3 in amino acids: CAWSRQRWTGSSGANVLTF. The DNA of the CDR3 is TGTGCCTGGAGCCGCCAACGTTGGACAGGGAGCTCTGGGGCCAACGTCCTGACTTTC. The chain employs TRBV30 and TRBJ2-6; 8 bases map to TRBD1. The V gene's germline CDR1 is GTSNPN and CDR2 SVGIG (reference sequence). This CDR3 has 19 amino acids. The V segment lost 3 bases and the J segment 0 bases; nucleotides outside the gene matches: 13.